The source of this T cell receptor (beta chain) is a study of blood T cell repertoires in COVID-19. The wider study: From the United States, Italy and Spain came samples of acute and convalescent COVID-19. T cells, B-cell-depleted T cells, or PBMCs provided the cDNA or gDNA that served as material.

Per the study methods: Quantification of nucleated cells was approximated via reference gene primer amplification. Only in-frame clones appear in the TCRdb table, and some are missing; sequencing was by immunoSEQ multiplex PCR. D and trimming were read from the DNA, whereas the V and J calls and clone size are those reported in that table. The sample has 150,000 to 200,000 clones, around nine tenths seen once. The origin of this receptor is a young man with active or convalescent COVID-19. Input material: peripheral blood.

The chain's CDR3 is CASSLSINSPLHF. The CDR3 DNA is TGTGCCAGCAGCTTGTCCATTAATTCACCCCTCCACTTT. The chain joins TRBV5-5 to TRBJ1-6, with D unclear. V dropped 1 base and J dropped 6 bases, with 5 bases sitting between them. Germline lookup yields CDR1 SGHKS and CDR2 YYEKEE (reference sequence). The CDR3 spans 13 residues.